This T cell receptor beta chain was recorded in a study of cytomegalovirus exposure and HLA in healthy donors. The V gene end was trimmed by 6 bases and the J gene end by 6 bases; junction bases not matched to a gene: 12. The germline CDR1 and CDR2 sequences are LNHDA and SQIVND (reference sequence). CDR3 length: 15 amino acids. With 60 Vbeta and 13 Jbeta primers, the PCR was carried out. Repertoires were generated with immunoSEQ multiplex PCR, while TCRdb's copy carries only in-frame clones and drops some. The repertoire holds tens of thousands of clones, 74% seen once, with roughly 6.3% in the top ten.

Sequenced: PBMCs. The sequence was collected from a man aged 30 to 45 in good health and CMV-seronegative. The chain uses TRBV19 and TRBJ2-7, with 9 bases identical to TRBD1. The CDR3 DNA reads TGTGCCAGTAGCACCTCCTGGGGACAGGGCTCCGAGCAGTACTTC. Protein product: CASSTSWGQGSEQYF.